One sample yielded the 25 T cell receptor beta chains listed below, sequenced in a study of OX40 agonist ivuxolimab in advanced cancers. Profiled with immunoSEQ multiplex PCR; TCRdb holds only in-frame clones, not every one. The data contain about 100,000 clones, 90% of them singletons. Source: CD4+ or CD8+ T cells sorted from blood, taken in a trial of the OX40 agonist ivuxolimab. Source of these receptors: an adult with an advanced solid tumor such as melanoma, head and neck, liver or kidney cancer.

This clone has just one count. V and J are TRBV19 and TRBJ2-3, with 14 nucleotides matching TRBD2. V shed 5 bases, J shed 1 base, and the junction held 5 bases outside the gene matches. Looked up from germline, CDR1 is LNHDA and CDR2 is SQIVND (reference sequence). This CDR3 is 17 amino acids long. CDR3 residues: CASSSGLAGDGTDTQYF. As DNA, the CDR3 is TGTGCCAGTAGTTCGGGACTAGCGGGAGACGGCACAGATACGCAGTATTTT.

CDR3 coding DNA: TGTGCCAGCAGTGGGGCCCGTCGACTATCCCGGTCTACGCAGTATTTT. Residues: CASSGARRLSRSTQYF. The chain is built from TRBV6-1 and TRBJ2-3, with D maybe TRBD2 (5 bases). The CDR3 sequence is 16 residues long. V shed 4 bases and J shed 8 bases, with 22 bases lying between them. The germline gives CDR1 MNHNS, CDR2 SASEGT.

V and J are TRBV27 and TRBJ2-2; 7 positions match TRBD1. The CDR3 covers 16 residues. With V trimmed by 4 bases and J by 4 bases, 9 bases remained unmatched. Per germline, CDR1 MNHEY and CDR2 SMNVEV (reference sequence). CDR3 in DNA: TGTGCCAGCAGTTGGGACACAGGGACAGTCACCGGGGAGCTGTTTTTT. Residues: CASSWDTGTVTGELFF.

This chain links TRBV10-3 with TRBJ1-1; perhaps TRBD1 as D (5 bases). Germline loops: CDR1 ENHRY, CDR2 SYGVKD. The CDR3 extends over 12 amino acids. V lost 6 bases and J 5 bases, leaving 10 bases between the germline ends. The CDR3 region has the DNA TGTGCCATCAGCAGGGAAAGGACTGAAGCTTTCTTT. Translated, it gives CAISRERTEAFF.

As regards this clone: The junction differs from germline at one of its ends, possibly a read error. This sequence joins TRBV6-4 and TRBJ1-2; tentative D call: TRBD1 (5 bases). This CDR3 region has 14 residues. The germline V gene has CDR1 MRHNA and CDR2 SNTAGT. Here the CDR3 DNA reads TGTGCCATCAGTGAACTGAAGGGACTGAGTGGCTACACCTTC. Translation: CAISELKGLSGYTF.

The CDR3 reads CASSIPGLADTSYEQYF. DNA of the CDR3: TGTGCCAGCAGCATACCGGGACTAGCGGACACCAGCTACGAGCAGTACTTC. The chain is built from TRBV7-2 and TRBJ2-7, with 11 bases identical to TRBD2. Per the germline V gene, CDR1 is SGHTA and CDR2 is FQGNSA. With 5 bases clipped from V and 3 bases from J, the junction kept 12 bases outside the gene matches. The CDR3 is made up of 17 amino acids.

J is TRBJ2-7 and V is TRBV7-2; 11 nucleotides match TRBD2. The length of the CDR3 is 15 residues. The germline V gene has CDR1 SGHTA and CDR2 FQGNSA. Trimming removed 5 bases from V and 1 base from J; junction bases left unmatched: 4. CDR3 loop: CASSPGLAGSYEQYF. The CDR3 DNA follows: TGTGCCAGCAGCCCAGGACTAGCGGGTTCCTACGAGCAGTACTTC.

The rearrangement joins TRBV7-2 to TRBJ2-5; 11 nucleotides agree with TRBD2. Trimming removed 9 bases from V and 5 bases from J; junction bases left unmatched: 14. This CDR3 contains 16 residues. Looked up from germline, CDR1 is SGHTA and CDR2 is FQGNSA. CDR3 loop: CASITSGSMGFETQYF. The DNA of the CDR3 is TGTGCCAGTATTACTAGCGGGAGTATGGGGTTTGAGACCCAGTACTTC.

This chain joins TRBV6-6 and TRBJ2-1, with a possible D match to TRBD2 (6 bases). V lost 4 bases to trimming and J lost 6 bases, with 13 bases between them. Germline values: CDR1 MNHNY, CDR2 SVGAGI (reference sequence). CDR3 length: 14 residues. The CDR3 here is CASSLPGLINEQFF. DNA of the CDR3: TGTGCCAGCAGTTTGCCGGGACTTATCAATGAGCAGTTCTTC.

The rearrangement links TRBV11-3 to TRBJ1-5; unclear D gene. CDR1 is SGHNT, CDR2 YENEEA, per germline. The length of the CDR3 is 15 residues. Trimming removed 2 bases from V and 2 bases from J, with 10 bases in between. This CDR3 reads CASSLIQKGNQPQHF. The CDR3 DNA reads TGTGCCAGCAGCTTAATCCAAAAAGGCAATCAGCCCCAGCATTTT. Full variable domain (missing parts from reference TRBV11-3 and TRBJ1-5): EAGVVQSPRYKIIEKKQPVAFWCNPISGHNTLYWYLQNLGQGPELLIRYENEEAVDDSQLPKDRFSAERLKGVDSTLKIQPAELGDSAVYLCASSLIQKGNQPQHFGDGTRLSIL.

In the case of this clone: This sample also contains other DNA sequences that code for the same CDR3. The chain is built from TRBV5-1 and TRBJ2-5; possible D gene TRBD1, 6 bases. The CDR3 is 13 residues long. Germline V gene data show CDR1 as SGHRS and CDR2 as YFSETQ. Trimming took off 4 bases at V and 5 bases at J, with 12 bases between the two ends. CDR3 amino acids: CASSLQGWETQYF. The CDR3 DNA reads TGCGCCAGCAGCCTACAGGGTTGGGAGACCCAGTACTTC.

The V call is TRBV19, the J call TRBJ2-7; possibly TRBD2 for D (6 bases). The CDR3 consists of 14 residues. CDR1 LNHDA and CDR2 SQIVND come from the germline V gene (reference sequence). Trimming pared 8 bases from V and 1 base from J, leaving 15 bases between. CDR3 sequence reads: CASGRDSNSYEQYF. The CDR3, as DNA: TGTGCCAGTGGCCGGGACTCAAATTCCTACGAGCAGTACTTC.

The CDR3 DNA reads TGTGCCAGCAGTGAACCGGGCCGGAGCTCCTACAATGAGCAGTTCTTC. It yields the protein CASSEPGRSSYNEQFF. The V and J genes are TRBV6-1 and TRBJ2-1; no definite D call. Germline-derived CDR1 and CDR2 are MNHNS and SASEGT. Trimming took off 2 bases at V and 0 bases at J, with 11 bases between the two ends. The CDR3 is 16 residues long.

CDR3 residues: CASSIGLADNEQFF. CDR3 DNA sequence: TGTGCCAGTAGTATAGGGTTAGCGGACAATGAGCAGTTCTTC. The chain recombines TRBV19 with TRBJ2-1, with a tentative D call TRBD2 (6 bases). V lost 1 base, J lost 5 bases, and 9 bases lay in between. CDR3 length: 14 amino acids. Per germline, CDR1 LNHDA and CDR2 SQIVND (reference sequence).

CDR3 amino acids: CASKNRDSSYNEQFF. CDR3 nucleotides: TGTGCCAGCAAAAACAGGGATAGCTCCTACAATGAGCAGTTCTTC. The chain carries TRBV2 and TRBJ2-1; the D gene is possibly TRBD1 (6 bases). The V and J ends lost 7 bases and 0 bases respectively, with 13 bases between them. The CDR3 spans 15 residues. The germline CDR1 and CDR2 sequences are SNHLY and FYNNEI.

The genes are TRBV28 and TRBJ1-2; weak D call: TRBD1 (6 bases). The CDR3 spans 14 residues. V shed 7 bases and J shed 5 bases, with 17 bases lying between them. CDR1 and CDR2 (germline): MDHEN, SYDVKM. The CDR3 here is CASTHLQGRYGYTF. CDR3 in DNA: TGTGCCAGCACCCACTTACAGGGTCGGTATGGCTACACCTTC.

The rearrangement joins TRBV28 to TRBJ2-3, with 8 bases identical to TRBD1. The CDR3 has 18 amino acids. The germline V gene has CDR1 MDHEN and CDR2 SYDVKM. The trim removed 4 bases at V and 0 bases at J, leaving 12 bases unmatched. CDR3 residues: CASSSPWTGPSSTDTQYF. CDR3 in DNA: TGTGCCAGCAGTTCCCCATGGACAGGGCCTTCTAGCACAGATACGCAGTATTTT.

This chain joins TRBV4-3 and TRBJ2-5; 10 nucleotides match TRBD2. The DNA end lines up better with TRBJ2-7; the J call may be wrong. CDR3 length: 20 amino acids. The germline V gene encodes CDR1 LGHNA and CDR2 YSLEER. CDR3 DNA: TGCGCCAGCAGCCAAGATCTGGAGACTAGCGGGTCCTGGCGTCGCGGCGAGCAGTACTTC. Its translation is CASSQDLETSGSWRRGEQYF.

CDR3 amino acids: CASSVQGSTDTQYF. CDR3 nucleotide sequence: TGTGCCAGCAGCGTCCAGGGAAGCACAGATACGCAGTATTTT. The chain uses TRBV9 and TRBJ2-3, with D possibly TRBD1 on 5 matching bases. The CDR3 runs to 14 residues. V was pared by 2 bases and J by 0 bases, with 7 bases between. Germline V gene lookup returns CDR1 SGDLS and CDR2 YYNGEE.

The rearrangement uses TRBV5-8 and TRBJ2-3, with TRBD2 matching over 8 bases. The CDR3 sequence is 17 residues long. The J segment lost 4 bases and the V segment lost 4 bases, leaving 14 bases of the junction unmatched. Germline CDR1 SGHTS, CDR2 YDEGEE. In nucleotides, the CDR3 is TGTGCCAGCAGCAAAGAGGCCGTGGCGGGAGGTGCAGATACGCAGTATTTT. Its translation is CASSKEAVAGGADTQYF.

The V and J genes are TRBV7-9 and TRBJ2-1; no firm D call. The germline gives CDR1 SEHNR, CDR2 FQNEAQ (reference sequence). CDR3 length: 12 amino acids. V was trimmed by 6 bases and J by 8 bases, leaving 11 bases between them. The CDR3 DNA follows: TGTGCCAGCAGTCGAAGGGTGGATGAGCAGTTCTTC. Translation gives CASSRRVDEQFF.

The J gene is TRBJ1-5, the V gene TRBV4-3, with 10 bases fitting TRBD1. The CDR3 length is 17 residues. With 0 bases clipped from V and 5 bases from J, the junction kept 7 bases outside the gene matches. Germline-derived CDR1 and CDR2 are LGHNA and YSLEER. DNA of the CDR3: TGCGCCAGCAGCCAAGACAGACAGGGGGCCTATGATCAGCCCCAGCATTTT. This sequence encodes CASSQDRQGAYDQPQHF.

The chain joins TRBV7-2 to TRBJ2-3; D not resolved. From germline, CDR1 is SGHTA and CDR2 FQGNSA. The CDR3 is made up of 15 amino acids. The V end lost 6 bases, the J end lost 2 bases, and 15 bases lay between the germline ends. CDR3 DNA: TGTGCCAGCAGACCCCGAGTCTCCGTCACAGATACGCAGTATTTT. It is translated as CASRPRVSVTDTQYF.

This clone has only one observation. The gene calls are TRBV19 and TRBJ2-7, with D possibly matching TRBD1 (6 bases). Germline V gene sequence: CDR1 LNHDA, CDR2 SQIVND (reference sequence). The CDR3 covers 14 residues. V lost 9 bases to trimming and J lost 0 bases, with 15 bases between them. The CDR3: CASSGQSSSYEQYF. The CDR3 coding sequence is TGTGCCAGCAGCGGACAGTCTAGCTCCTACGAGCAGTACTTC. The full variable domain, in which reference TRBV19 and TRBJ2-7 provide the parts outside the CDR3, is DGGITQSPKYLFRKEGQNVTLSCEQNLNHDAMYWYRQDPGQGLRLIYYSQIVNDFQKGDIAEGYSVSREKKESFPLTVTSAQKNPTAFYLCASSGQSSSYEQYFGPGTRLTVT.

The chain links TRBV10-3 to TRBJ2-1; 12 bases map to TRBD2. Germline assignment: CDR1 ENHRY and CDR2 SYGVKD. J lost 6 bases, V lost 5 bases, and 5 bases had no gene match. There are 15 residues in the CDR3. CDR3 nucleotide sequence: TGTGCCATCAGTAAGACTAGCGGGAGTATCAATGAGCAGTTCTTC. Amino acids: CAISKTSGSINEQFF.